The 17 T cell receptor beta chains in this list originate from one sample, sequenced in a study of OX40 agonist ivuxolimab in advanced cancers. Profiling relied on immunoSEQ multiplex PCR, and the TCRdb table lists in-frame clones only, not all of them. The table has about 66,000 clones, roughly 87% seen once; the top ten hold 2.8%. The sequenced sample was CD4+ or CD8+ T cells sorted from blood, obtained in a trial of the OX40 agonist ivuxolimab. The source of these receptors is an adult with an advanced solid tumor such as melanoma, head and neck, liver or kidney cancer.

The CDR3 here is CASSQVLGQSNEKLFF. CDR3 DNA: TGCGCCAGCAGCCAAGTTCTAGGACAGTCTAATGAAAAACTGTTTTTT. The V and J genes are TRBV4-1 and TRBJ1-4; TRBD1 might be the D (6 bases). CDR1 and CDR2 (germline): MGHRA, YSYEKL. The V end was cut by 1 base, the J end by 3 bases, with 12 bases between. This CDR3 comprises 16 residues.

The chain has TRBV29-1 and TRBJ2-1; no definite D call. Germline V gene data show CDR1 as SQVTM and CDR2 as ANQGSEA. The length of the CDR3 is 13 residues. V lost 5 bases to trimming and J lost 2 bases, with 10 bases between them. In DNA form, the CDR3 reads TGCAGCGTTAGTCCAACCGCCTACAATGAGCAGTTCTTC. This sequence encodes CSVSPTAYNEQFF.

V usage is TRBV28 and J usage is TRBJ1-6; D remains ambiguous. The CDR3 loop spans 10 amino acids. Germline V gene data show CDR1 as MDHEN and CDR2 as SYDVKM. Trimming cost V 3 bases and J 11 bases, with 2 bases left between them. CDR3 in DNA: TGTGCCAGCAGTTTCCCACCCCTCCACTTT. Amino acid sequence: CASSFPPLHF.

J is TRBJ2-1 and V is TRBV29-1; 10 bases are a match to TRBD2. Germline values: CDR1 SQVTM, CDR2 ANQGSEA. The CDR3 sequence is 18 residues long. V lost 4 bases to trimming and J lost 9 bases; unmatched junction nucleotides: 21. The CDR3 loop is CSVVKVLSGRGRDSEQFF. The CDR3 DNA sequence: TGCAGCGTTGTAAAGGTCTTGAGCGGGAGGGGAAGGGACAGTGAGCAGTTCTTC.

The chain carries TRBV28 and TRBJ1-6, with 9 positions matching TRBD1. CDR3 length: 16 residues. Germline trimming cut 4 bases from V and 5 bases from J; bases unmatched to any gene: 6. Per the germline V gene, CDR1 is MDHEN and CDR2 is SYDVKM. The CDR3 coding sequence is TGTGCCAGCAGTTCGCCGGGACAGGGAAATAATTCACCCCTCCACTTT. Protein: CASSSPGQGNNSPLHF. The full variable domain, rest sourced from reference TRBV28 and TRBJ1-6, is DVKVTQSSRYLVKRTGEKVFLECVQDMDHENMFWYRQDPGLGLRLIYFSYDVKMKEKGDIPEGYSVSREKKERFSLILESASTNQTSMYLCASSSPGQGNNSPLHFGNGTRLTVT.

The chain links TRBV29-1 to TRBJ2-7; TRBD2 is a possible D gene (5 bases). CDR1 and CDR2 (germline): SQVTM, ANQGSEA. Trimming took 1 base from V and 5 from J, leaving 12 bases between them. The CDR3 consists of 13 residues. The CDR3 DNA sequence: TGCAGCGTTGAAGGGGAAGAGGGCAACGAGCAGTACTTC. Its translation: CSVEGEEGNEQYF.

The rearrangement joins TRBV5-1 to TRBJ1-1; 8 positions agree with TRBD1. Trimming cost V 4 bases and J 5 bases; bases outside gene matches: 7. Looked up from germline, CDR1 is SGHRS and CDR2 is YFSETQ. This CDR3 is built from 14 residues. In DNA form, the CDR3 reads TGCGCCAGCAGCATAGGACAGGGAGAGACTGAAGCTTTCTTT. Residues: CASSIGQGETEAFF.

The genes are TRBV11-3 and TRBJ2-1; D uncertain. The germline V and J ends were trimmed by 0 bases and 10 bases, with 13 bases remaining between them. The CDR3 is 14 residues long. From germline, CDR1 is SGHNT and CDR2 YENEEA. This chain's CDR3 is CASSLDRGYGEQFF. DNA of the CDR3: TGTGCCAGCAGCTTAGATCGAGGTTATGGGGAGCAGTTCTTC.

This chain joins TRBV2 and TRBJ2-7, with TRBD2 matching 10 bases. The germline CDR1 and CDR2 sequences are SNHLY and FYNNEI. The CDR3 is 14 residues long. The V gene end was trimmed by 9 bases and the J gene end by 4 bases; junction bases not matched to a gene: 9. The CDR3 spells CASASLAGGYEQYF. The DNA for the CDR3 is TGTGCCAGTGCGTCATTAGCGGGAGGTTACGAGCAGTACTTC.

This rearrangement joins TRBV7-9 to TRBJ2-5; the D gene is possibly TRBD1 (5 bases). The CDR3 length is 13 residues. The V end lost 3 bases, the J end lost 5 bases, and 10 bases lay between the germline ends. The germline V gene has CDR1 SEHNR and CDR2 FQNEAQ (reference sequence). The CDR3 nucleotides are TGTGCCAGCAGCTTGACAGTAGTGGAGACCCAGTACTTC. Translated, it gives CASSLTVVETQYF. The variable domain in full, completed from reference TRBV7-9 and TRBJ2-5, reads DTGVSQNPRHKITKRGQNVTFRCDPISEHNRLYWYRQTLGQGPEFLTYFQNEAQLEKSRLLSDRFSAERPKGSFSTLEIQRTEQGDSAMYLCASSLTVVETQYFGPGTRLLVL.

The CDR3 nucleotides read TGTGCCAGCAGCTTATTAGCGGGAGTAATGAGAGAGACCCAGTACTTC. Protein sequence: CASSLLAGVMRETQYF. The V gene is TRBV7-9, the J gene TRBJ2-5; 9 nucleotides align to TRBD2. CDR1 is SEHNR and CDR2 is FQNEAQ in the germline V gene (reference sequence). The ends lost 2 bases at V and 4 bases at J; junction bases unmatched: 8. This CDR3 is built from 16 residues.

The sample holds one count of this clone. The CDR3 nucleotides are TGTGCCAGCAGGGACGACTCTGTATACGAGCAGTACTTC. Translating gives CASRDDSVYEQYF. J is TRBJ2-7 and V is TRBV7-2; D remains ambiguous. The germline gives CDR1 SGHTA, CDR2 FQGNSA. The CDR3 covers 13 residues. V was clipped by 6 bases and J by 4 bases, with 13 bases between them.

The DNA for the CDR3 is TGTGCCAGTAGTATTGGGCGACAAGAGACCCAGTACTTC. Its protein is CASSIGRQETQYF. The genes are TRBV19 and TRBJ2-5; D gene uncertain. This CDR3 region has 13 residues. Germline V gene sequence: CDR1 LNHDA, CDR2 SQIVND (reference sequence). Trimming left V 3 bases short and J 2 bases short, with 7 bases between. The variable domain in full, completed from reference TRBV19 and TRBJ2-5, reads DGGITQSPKYLFRKEGQNVTLSCEQNLNHDAMYWYRQDPGQGLRLIYYSQIVNDFQKGDIAEGYSVSREKKESFPLTVTSAQKNPTAFYLCASSIGRQETQYFGPGTRLLVL.

The chain couples TRBV7-2 to TRBJ1-5; D might be TRBD1 (5 bases). Trimming pared 1 base from V and 2 bases from J, leaving 9 bases between. CDR1 SGHTA and CDR2 FQGNSA come from the germline V gene. The CDR3 covers 15 residues. This chain's CDR3 is CASSLDGGGNQPQHF. In DNA form, the CDR3 reads TGTGCCAGCAGCTTAGACGGGGGTGGCAATCAGCCCCAGCATTTT.

The chain employs TRBV15 and TRBJ1-5; D not resolved. Germline V lookup: CDR1 LNHNV, CDR2 YYDKDF (reference sequence). This CDR3 spans 16 amino acids. Trimming took off 1 base at V and 4 bases at J, with 14 bases between the two ends. In nucleotides, the CDR3 is TGTGCCACCAGCAGAGGACCCTCGTATGGTAATCAGCCCCAGCATTTT. It yields the protein CATSRGPSYGNQPQHF. The entire variable domain, with the rest obtained from reference TRBV15 and TRBJ1-5, is as follows: DAMVIQNPRYQVTQFGKPVTLSCSQTLNHNVMYWYQQKSSQAPKLLFHYYDKDFNNEADTPDNFQSRRPNTSFCFLDIRSPGLGDTAMYLCATSRGPSYGNQPQHFGDGTRLSIL.

The chain couples TRBV18 to TRBJ1-5, with a tentative D call TRBD1 (6 bases). The CDR3 runs 14 residues. V was shortened by 4 bases and J by 6 bases, with 13 bases between the two germline ends. Germline CDR1 is KGHSH and CDR2 is LQKENI. The DNA of the CDR3 is TGTGCCAGCTCACAGACAGGTCAGACTCAGCCCCAGCATTTT. Its translation: CASSQTGQTQPQHF.

This CDR3 reads CASSIGGQGNTEAFF. CDR3 coding DNA: TGTGCCAGTAGTATCGGGGGACAGGGGAACACTGAAGCTTTCTTT. This rearrangement joins TRBV19 to TRBJ1-1, with 9 bases that match TRBD1. The V gene's germline CDR1 is LNHDA and CDR2 SQIVND (reference sequence). V shed 3 bases, J shed 1 base, and the junction held 3 bases outside the gene matches. The CDR3 runs 15 residues.